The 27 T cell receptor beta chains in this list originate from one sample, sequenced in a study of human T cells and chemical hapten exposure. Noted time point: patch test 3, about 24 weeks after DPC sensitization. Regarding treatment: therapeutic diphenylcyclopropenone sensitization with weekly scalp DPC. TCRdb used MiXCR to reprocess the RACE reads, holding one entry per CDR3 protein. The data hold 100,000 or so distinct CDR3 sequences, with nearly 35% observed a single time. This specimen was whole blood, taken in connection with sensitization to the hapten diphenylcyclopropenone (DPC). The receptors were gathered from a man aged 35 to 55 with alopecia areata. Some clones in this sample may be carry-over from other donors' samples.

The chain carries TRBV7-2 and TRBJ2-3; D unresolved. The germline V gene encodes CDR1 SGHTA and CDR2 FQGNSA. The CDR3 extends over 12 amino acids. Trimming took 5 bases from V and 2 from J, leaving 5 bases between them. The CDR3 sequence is CASSPYTDTQYF. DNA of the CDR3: TGTGCCAGCAGCCCTTACACAGATACGCAGTATTTT.

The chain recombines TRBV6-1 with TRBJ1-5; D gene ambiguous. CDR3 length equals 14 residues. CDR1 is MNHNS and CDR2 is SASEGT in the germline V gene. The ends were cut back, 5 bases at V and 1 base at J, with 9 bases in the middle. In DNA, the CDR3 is TGTGCCAGCAGTTTCATGGGAAGCAATCAGCCCCAGCATTTT. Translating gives CASSFMGSNQPQHF.

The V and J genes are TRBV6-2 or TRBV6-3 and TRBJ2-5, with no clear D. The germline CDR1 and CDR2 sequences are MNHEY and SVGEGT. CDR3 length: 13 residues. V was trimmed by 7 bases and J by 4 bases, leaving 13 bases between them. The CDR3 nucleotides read TGTGCCAGCACCTTACTCCAAGGAGAGACCCAGTACTTC. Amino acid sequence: CASTLLQGETQYF.

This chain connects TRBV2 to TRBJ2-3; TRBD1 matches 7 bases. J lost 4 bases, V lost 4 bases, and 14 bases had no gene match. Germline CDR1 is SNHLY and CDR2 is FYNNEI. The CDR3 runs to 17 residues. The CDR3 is CASSVRDSTFLPDTQYF. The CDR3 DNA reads TGTGCCAGCAGTGTACGGGACAGCACCTTTCTCCCAGATACGCAGTATTTT.

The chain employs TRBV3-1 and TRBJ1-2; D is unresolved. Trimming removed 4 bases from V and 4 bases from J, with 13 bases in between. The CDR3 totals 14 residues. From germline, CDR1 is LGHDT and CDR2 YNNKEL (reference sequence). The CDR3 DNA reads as TGTGCCAGCAGCCGAAACACGGTGCTCTATGGCTACACCTTC. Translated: CASSRNTVLYGYTF.

This CDR3 is CAFGEGEMDTQYF. The CDR3 nucleotides are TGTGCCTTCGGTGAAGGAGAAATGGATACGCAGTATTTT. The chain links TRBV6-1 to TRBJ2-3, with D uncertain. This CDR3 is 13 amino acids long. Per the germline V gene, CDR1 is MNHNS and CDR2 is SASEGT. V lost 11 bases to trimming and J lost 6 bases, with 18 bases between them.

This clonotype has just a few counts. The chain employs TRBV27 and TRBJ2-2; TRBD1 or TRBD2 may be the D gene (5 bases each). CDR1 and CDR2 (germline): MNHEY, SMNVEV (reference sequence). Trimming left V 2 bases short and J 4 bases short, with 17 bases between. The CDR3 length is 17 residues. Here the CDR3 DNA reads TGTGCCAGCAGTTTAGGGAGAGGGACCTTCGGCACCGGGGAGCTGTTTTTT. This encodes CASSLGRGTFGTGELFF.

In nucleotides, the CDR3 is TGCAGCGTTGTGGCTAGCGGACGCACAGATACGCAGTATTTT. Amino acids: CSVVASGRTDTQYF. The rearrangement links TRBV29-1 to TRBJ2-3, with TRBD2 identical over 7 bases. With V trimmed by 4 bases and J by 1 base, 5 bases remained unmatched. The CDR3 is 14 residues long. CDR1 is SQVTM and CDR2 is ANQGSEA in the germline V gene.

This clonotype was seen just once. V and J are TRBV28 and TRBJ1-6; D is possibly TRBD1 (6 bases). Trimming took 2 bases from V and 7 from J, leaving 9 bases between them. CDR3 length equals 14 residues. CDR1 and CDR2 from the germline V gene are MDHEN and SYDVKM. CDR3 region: CASSLVQGNSPLHF. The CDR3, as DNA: TGTGCCAGCAGTTTAGTCCAGGGGAATTCACCCCTCCACTTT.

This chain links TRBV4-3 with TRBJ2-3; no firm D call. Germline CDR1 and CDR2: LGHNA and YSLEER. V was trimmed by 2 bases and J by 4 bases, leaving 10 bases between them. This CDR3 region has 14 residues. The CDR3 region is CASSQNLLPDTQYF. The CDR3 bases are TGCGCCAGCAGCCAAAACCTGTTGCCAGATACGCAGTATTTT.

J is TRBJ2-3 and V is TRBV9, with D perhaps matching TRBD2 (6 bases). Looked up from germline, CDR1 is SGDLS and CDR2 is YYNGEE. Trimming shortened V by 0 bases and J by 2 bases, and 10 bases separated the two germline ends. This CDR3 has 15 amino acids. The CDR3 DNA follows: TGTGCCAGCAGCGTAGTTGCGGGATTCACAGATACGCAGTATTTT. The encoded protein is CASSVVAGFTDTQYF.

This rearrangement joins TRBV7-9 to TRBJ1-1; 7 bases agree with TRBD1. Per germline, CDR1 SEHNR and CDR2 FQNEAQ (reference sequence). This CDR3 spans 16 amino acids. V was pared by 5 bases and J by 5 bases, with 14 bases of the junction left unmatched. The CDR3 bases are TGTGCCAGCAGCCGCTCAACGGACAGGTTGGGGACTGAAGCTTTCTTT. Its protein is CASSRSTDRLGTEAFF.

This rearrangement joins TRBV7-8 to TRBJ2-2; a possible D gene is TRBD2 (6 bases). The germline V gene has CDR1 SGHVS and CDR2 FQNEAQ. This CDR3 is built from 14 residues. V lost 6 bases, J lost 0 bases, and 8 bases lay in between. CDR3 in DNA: TGTGCCAGCAGAGCGGGTCCGAACACCGGGGAGCTGTTTTTT. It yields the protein CASRAGPNTGELFF.

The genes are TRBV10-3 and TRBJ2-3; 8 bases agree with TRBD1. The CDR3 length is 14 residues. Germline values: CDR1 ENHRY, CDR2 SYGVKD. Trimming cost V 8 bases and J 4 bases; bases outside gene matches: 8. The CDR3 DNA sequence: TGTGCCATCGGAACAGGGGGAAAGTCAGATACGCAGTATTTT. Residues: CAIGTGGKSDTQYF.

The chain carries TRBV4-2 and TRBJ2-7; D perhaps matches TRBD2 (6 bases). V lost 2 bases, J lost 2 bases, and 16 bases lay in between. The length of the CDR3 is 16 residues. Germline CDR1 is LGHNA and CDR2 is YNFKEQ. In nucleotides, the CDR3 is TGTGCCAGCAGCCAATCCACAGCGGGCGCAGCCTACGAGCAGTACTTC. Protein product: CASSQSTAGAAYEQYF.

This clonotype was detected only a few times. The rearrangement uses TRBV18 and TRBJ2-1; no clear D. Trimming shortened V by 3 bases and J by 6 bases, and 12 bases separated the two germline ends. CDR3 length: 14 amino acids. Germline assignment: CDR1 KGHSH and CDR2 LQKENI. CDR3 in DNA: TGTGCCAGCTCACCTGCAGCCCTCGGCAATGAGCAGTTCTTC. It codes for CASSPAALGNEQFF.

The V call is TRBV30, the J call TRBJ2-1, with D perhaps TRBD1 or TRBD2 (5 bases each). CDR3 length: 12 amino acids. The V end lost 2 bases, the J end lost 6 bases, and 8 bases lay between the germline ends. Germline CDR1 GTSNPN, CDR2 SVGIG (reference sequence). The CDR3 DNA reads TGTGCCTGGAGTTGGGACGGCAATGAGCAGTTCTTC. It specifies CAWSWDGNEQFF.

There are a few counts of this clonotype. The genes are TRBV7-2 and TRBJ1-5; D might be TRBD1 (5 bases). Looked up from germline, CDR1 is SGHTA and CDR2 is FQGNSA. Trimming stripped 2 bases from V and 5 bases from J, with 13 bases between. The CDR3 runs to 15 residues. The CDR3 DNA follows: TGTGCCAGCAGCTTAAACCAGGGAAGTGATCAGCCCCAGCATTTT. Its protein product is CASSLNQGSDQPQHF.

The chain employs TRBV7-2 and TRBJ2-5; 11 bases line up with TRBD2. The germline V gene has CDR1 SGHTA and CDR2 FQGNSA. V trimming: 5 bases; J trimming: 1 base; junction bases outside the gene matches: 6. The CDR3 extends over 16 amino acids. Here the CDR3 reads CASSAGLAEGQETQYF. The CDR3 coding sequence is TGTGCCAGCAGCGCGGGACTAGCGGAGGGCCAAGAGACCCAGTACTTC.

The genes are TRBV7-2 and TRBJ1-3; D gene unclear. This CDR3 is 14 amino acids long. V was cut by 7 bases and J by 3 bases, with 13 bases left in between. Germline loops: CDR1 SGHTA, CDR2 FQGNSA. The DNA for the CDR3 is TGTGCCAGCACCCCACCAGGAATTGGAAACACCATATATTTT. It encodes CASTPPGIGNTIYF.

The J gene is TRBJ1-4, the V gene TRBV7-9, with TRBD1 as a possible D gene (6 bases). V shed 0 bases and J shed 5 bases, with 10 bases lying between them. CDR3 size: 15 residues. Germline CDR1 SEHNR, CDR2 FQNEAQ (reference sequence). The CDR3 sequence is CASSLAIGQNEKLFF. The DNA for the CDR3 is TGTGCCAGCAGCTTAGCGATAGGACAGAATGAAAAACTGTTTTTT.

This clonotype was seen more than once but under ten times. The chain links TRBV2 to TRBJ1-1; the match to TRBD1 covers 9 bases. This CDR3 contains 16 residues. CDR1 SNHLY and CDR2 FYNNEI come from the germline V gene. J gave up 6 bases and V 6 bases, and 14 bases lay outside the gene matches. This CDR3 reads CASSLTWDRVMAEAFF. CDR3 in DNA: TGTGCCAGCAGCCTAACGTGGGACAGGGTGATGGCTGAAGCTTTCTTT.

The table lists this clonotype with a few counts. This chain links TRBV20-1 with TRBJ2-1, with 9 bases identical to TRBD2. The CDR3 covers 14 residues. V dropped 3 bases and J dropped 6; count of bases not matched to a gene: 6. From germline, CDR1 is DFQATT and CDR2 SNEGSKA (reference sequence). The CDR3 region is CSASPATSGNEQFF. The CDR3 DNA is TGCAGTGCTAGTCCCGCGACTAGCGGCAATGAGCAGTTCTTC.

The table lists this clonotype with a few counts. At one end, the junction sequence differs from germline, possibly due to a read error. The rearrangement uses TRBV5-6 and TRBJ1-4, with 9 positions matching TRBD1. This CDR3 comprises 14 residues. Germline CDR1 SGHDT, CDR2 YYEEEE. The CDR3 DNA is TGTGCCAGCAGTTTGGACAGGGGAAATGAAAAACTGTTTTTT. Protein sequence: CASSLDRGNEKLFF.

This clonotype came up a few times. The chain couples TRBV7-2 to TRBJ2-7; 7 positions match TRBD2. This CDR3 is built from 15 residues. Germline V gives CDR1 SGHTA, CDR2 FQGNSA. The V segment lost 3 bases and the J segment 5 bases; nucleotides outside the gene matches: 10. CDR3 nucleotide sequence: TGTGCCAGCAGCTTGGAGGGAGGGCCTTCCCACGAGCAGTACTTC. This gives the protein CASSLEGGPSHEQYF.

In DNA, the CDR3 is TGCGCCAGCAGCCAAGTCCCTAGGGATGCCGAAAAACTGTTTTTT. Translation gives CASSQVPRDAEKLFF. This chain uses TRBV4-1 with TRBJ1-4; D remains unclear. The CDR3 has 15 residues. With 1 base removed from V and 8 bases from J, the gap between germline ends came to 14 bases. Germline CDR1 reads MGHRA; CDR2 reads YSYEKL.

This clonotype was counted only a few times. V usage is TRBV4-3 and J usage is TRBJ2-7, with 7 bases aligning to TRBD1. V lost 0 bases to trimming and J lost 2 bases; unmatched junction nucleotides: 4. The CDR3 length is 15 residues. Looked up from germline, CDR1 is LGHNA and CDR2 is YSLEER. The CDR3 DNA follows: TGCGCCAGCAGCCAAGATTCCCAGGGGGCCTACGAGCAGTACTTC. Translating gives CASSQDSQGAYEQYF.